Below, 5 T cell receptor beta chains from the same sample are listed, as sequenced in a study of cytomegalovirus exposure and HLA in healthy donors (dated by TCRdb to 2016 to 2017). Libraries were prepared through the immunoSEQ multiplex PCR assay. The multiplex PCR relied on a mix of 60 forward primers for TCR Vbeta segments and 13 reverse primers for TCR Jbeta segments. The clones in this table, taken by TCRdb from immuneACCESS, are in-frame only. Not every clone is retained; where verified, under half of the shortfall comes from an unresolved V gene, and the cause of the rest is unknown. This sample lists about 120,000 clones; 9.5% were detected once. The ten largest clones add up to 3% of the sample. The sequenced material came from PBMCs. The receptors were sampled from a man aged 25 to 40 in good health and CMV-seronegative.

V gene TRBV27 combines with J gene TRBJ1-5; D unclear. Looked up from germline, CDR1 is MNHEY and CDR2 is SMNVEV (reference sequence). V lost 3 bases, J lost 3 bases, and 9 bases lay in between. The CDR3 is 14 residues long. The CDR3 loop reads CASSLEGTNQPQHF. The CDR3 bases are TGTGCCAGCAGTTTGGAGGGAACCAATCAGCCCCAGCATTTT.

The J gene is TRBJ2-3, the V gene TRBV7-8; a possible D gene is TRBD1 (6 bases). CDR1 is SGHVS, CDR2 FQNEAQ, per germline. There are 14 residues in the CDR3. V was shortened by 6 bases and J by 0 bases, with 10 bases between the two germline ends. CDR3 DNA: TGTGCCAGCAGAAGGACAGCCAGCACAGATACGCAGTATTTT. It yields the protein CASRRTASTDTQYF.

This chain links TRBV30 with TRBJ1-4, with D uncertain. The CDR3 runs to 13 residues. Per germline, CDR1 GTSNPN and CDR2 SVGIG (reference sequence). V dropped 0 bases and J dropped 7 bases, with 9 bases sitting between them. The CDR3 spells CAWSVGRGEKLFF. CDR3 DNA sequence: TGTGCCTGGAGTGTGGGTCGGGGTGAAAAACTGTTTTTT.

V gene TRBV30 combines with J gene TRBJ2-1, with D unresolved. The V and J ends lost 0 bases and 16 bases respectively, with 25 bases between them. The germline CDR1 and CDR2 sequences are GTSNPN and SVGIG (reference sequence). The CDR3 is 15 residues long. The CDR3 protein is CAWSVDLSTHACRFF. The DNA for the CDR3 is TGTGCCTGGAGTGTTGACTTATCGACCCATGCATGCCGATTCTTC. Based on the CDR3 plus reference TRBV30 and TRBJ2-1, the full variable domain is SQTIHQWPATLVQPVGSPLSLECTVEGTSNPNLYWYRQAAGRGLQLLFYSVGIGQISSEVPQNLSASRPQDRQFILSSKKLLLSDSGFYLCAWSVDLSTHACRFFGPGTRLTVL.

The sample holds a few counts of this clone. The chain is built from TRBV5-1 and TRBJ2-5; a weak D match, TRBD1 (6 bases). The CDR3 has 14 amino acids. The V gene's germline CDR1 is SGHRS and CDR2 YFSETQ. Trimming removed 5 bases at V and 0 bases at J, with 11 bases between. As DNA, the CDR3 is TGCGCCAGCAGAAAGGGACATAACCAAGAGACCCAGTACTTC. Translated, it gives CASRKGHNQETQYF. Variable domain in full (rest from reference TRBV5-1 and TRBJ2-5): KAGVTQTPRYLIKTRGQQVTLSCSPISGHRSVSWYQQTPGQGLQFLFEYFSETQRNKGNFPGRFSGRQFSNSRSEMNVSTLELGDSALYLCASRKGHNQETQYFGPGTRLLVL.